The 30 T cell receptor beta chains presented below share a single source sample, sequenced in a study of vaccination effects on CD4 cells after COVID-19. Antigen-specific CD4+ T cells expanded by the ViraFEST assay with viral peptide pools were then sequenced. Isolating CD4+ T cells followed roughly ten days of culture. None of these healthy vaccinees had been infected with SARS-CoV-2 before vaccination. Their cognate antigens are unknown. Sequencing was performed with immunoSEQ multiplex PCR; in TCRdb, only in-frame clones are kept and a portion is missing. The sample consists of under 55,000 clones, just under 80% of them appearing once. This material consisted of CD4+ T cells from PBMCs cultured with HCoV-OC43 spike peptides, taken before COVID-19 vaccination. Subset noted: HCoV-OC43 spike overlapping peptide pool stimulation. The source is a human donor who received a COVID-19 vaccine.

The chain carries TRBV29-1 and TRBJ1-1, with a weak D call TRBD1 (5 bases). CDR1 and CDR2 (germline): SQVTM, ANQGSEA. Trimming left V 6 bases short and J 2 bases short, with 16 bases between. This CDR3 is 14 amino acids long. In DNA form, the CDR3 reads TGCAGCGTAGGGATCCAGGGCGCTAACACTGAAGCTTTCTTT. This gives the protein CSVGIQGANTEAFF. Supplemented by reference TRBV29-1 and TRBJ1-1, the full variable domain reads SAVISQKPSRDICQRGTSLTIQCQVDSQVTMMFWYRQQPGQSLTLIATANQGSEATYESGFVIDKFPISRPNLTFSTLTVSNMSPEDSSIYLCSVGIQGANTEAFFGQGTRLTVV.

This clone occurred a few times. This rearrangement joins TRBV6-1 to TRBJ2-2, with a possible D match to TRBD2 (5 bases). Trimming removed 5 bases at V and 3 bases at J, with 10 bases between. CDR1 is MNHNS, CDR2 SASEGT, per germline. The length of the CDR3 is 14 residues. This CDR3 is CASSTRPDTGELFF. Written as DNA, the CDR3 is TGTGCCAGCAGTACTAGACCCGACACCGGGGAGCTGTTTTTT.

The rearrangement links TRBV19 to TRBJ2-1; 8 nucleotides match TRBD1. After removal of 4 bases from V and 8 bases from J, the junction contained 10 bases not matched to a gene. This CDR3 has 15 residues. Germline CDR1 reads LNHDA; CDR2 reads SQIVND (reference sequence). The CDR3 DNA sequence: TGTGCCAGTAGTACCTCTGGGCTCAGGGGGCATGAGCAGTTCTTC. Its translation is CASSTSGLRGHEQFF.

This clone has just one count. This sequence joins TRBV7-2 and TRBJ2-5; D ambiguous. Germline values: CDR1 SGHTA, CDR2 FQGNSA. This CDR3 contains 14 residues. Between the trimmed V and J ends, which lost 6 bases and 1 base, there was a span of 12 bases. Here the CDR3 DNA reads TGTGCCAGCAGTCCCAGTTTAGCCCAAGAGACCCAGTACTTC. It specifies CASSPSLAQETQYF. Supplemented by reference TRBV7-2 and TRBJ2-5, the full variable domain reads GAGVSQSPSNKVTEKGKDVELRCDPISGHTALYWYRQSLGQGLEFLIYFQGNSAPDKSGLPSDRFSAERTGGSVSTLTIQRTQQEDSAVYLCASSPSLAQETQYFGPGTRLLVL.

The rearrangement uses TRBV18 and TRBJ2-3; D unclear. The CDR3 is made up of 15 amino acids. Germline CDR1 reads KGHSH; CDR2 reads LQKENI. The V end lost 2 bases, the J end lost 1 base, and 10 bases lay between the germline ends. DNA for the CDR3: TGTGCCAGCTCACCATCGGTTTCCCGCACAGATACGCAGTATTTT. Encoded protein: CASSPSVSRTDTQYF.

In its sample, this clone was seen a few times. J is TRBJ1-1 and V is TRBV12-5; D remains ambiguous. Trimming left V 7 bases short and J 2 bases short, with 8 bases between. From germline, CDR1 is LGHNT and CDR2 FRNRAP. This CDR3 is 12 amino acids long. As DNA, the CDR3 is TGTGCTAGTGCAGACCATAACACTGAAGCTTTCTTT. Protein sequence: CASADHNTEAFF. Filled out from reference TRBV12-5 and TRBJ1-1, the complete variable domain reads DARVTQTPRHKVTEMGQEVTMRCQPILGHNTVFWYRQTMMQGLELLAYFRNRAPLDDSGMPKDRFSAEMPDATLATLKIQPSEPRDSAVYFCASADHNTEAFFGQGTRLTVV.

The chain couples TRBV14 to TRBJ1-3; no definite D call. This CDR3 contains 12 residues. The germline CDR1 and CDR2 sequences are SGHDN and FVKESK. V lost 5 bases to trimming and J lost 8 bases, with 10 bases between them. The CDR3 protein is CASSAQGYTIYF. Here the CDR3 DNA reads TGTGCCAGCAGCGCCCAAGGGTACACCATATATTTT.

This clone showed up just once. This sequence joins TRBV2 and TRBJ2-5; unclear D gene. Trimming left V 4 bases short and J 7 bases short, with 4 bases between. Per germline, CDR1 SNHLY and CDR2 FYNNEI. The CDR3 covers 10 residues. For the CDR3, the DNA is TGTGCCAGCAGTGTCGTGACCCAGTACTTC. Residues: CASSVVTQYF.

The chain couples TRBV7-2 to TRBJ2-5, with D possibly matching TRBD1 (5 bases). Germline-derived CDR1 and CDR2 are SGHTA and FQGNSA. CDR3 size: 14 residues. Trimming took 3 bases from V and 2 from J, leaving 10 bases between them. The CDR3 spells CASSLSGLQETQYF. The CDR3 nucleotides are TGTGCCAGCAGCTTGTCAGGGTTGCAAGAGACCCAGTACTTC.

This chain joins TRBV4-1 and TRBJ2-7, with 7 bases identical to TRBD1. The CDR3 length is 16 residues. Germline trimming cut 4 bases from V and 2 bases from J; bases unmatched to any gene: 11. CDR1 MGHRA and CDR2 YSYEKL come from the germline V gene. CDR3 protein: CASSPDPLDRAYEQYV. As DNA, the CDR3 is TGCGCCAGCAGCCCCGACCCCCTTGACAGGGCCTACGAGCAGTACGTC.

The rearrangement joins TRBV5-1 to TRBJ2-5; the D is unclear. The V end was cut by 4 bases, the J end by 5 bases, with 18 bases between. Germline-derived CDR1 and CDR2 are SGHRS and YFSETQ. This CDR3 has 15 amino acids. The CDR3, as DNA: TGCGCCAGCAGCCCCGGCTCCATAAGTAGGGAGACCCAGTACTTC. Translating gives CASSPGSISRETQYF.

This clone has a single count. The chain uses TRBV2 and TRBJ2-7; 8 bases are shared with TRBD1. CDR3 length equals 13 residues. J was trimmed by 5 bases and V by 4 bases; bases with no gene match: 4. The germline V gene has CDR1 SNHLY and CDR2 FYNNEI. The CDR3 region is CASSVDRANEQYV. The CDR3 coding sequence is TGTGCCAGCAGTGTGGACAGGGCCAACGAGCAGTACGTC.

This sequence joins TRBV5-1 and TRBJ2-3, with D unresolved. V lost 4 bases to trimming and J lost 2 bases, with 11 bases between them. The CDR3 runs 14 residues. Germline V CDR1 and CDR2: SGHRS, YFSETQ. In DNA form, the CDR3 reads TGCGCCAGCAGCCTCGACTCGTCCACAGATACGCAGTATTTT. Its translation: CASSLDSSTDTQYF. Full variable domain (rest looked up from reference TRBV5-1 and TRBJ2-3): KAGVTQTPRYLIKTRGQQVTLSCSPISGHRSVSWYQQTPGQGLQFLFEYFSETQRNKGNFPGRFSGRQFSNSRSEMNVSTLELGDSALYLCASSLDSSTDTQYFGPGTRLTVL.

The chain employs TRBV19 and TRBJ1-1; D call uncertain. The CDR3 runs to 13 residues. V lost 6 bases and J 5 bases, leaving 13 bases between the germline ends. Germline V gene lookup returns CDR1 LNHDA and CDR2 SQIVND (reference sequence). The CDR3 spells CASRKGEWTEAFF. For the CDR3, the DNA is TGTGCCAGTAGAAAGGGTGAATGGACTGAAGCTTTCTTT.

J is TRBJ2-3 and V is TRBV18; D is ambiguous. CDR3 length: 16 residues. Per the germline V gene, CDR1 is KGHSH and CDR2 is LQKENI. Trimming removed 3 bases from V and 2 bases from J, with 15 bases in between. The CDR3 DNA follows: TGTGCCAGCTCACCGTTCTCCCAGCAAAACACAGATACGCAGTATTTT. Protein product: CASSPFSQQNTDTQYF.

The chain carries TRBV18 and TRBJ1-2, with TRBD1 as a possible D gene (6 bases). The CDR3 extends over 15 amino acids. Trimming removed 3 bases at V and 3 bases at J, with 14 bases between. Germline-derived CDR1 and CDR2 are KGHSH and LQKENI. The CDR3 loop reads CASSPPGGSDYGYTF. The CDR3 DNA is TGTGCCAGCTCACCCCCGGGGGGCAGTGACTATGGCTACACCTTC.

The CDR3 loop is CASSEGAGSNQPQHF. As DNA, the CDR3 is TGTGCCAGCTCAGAGGGGGCCGGGAGCAATCAGCCCCAGCATTTT. The V gene is TRBV18, the J gene TRBJ1-5; 7 nucleotides agree with TRBD1. Germline CDR1 and CDR2: KGHSH and LQKENI. Germline trimming cut 5 bases from V and 1 base from J; bases unmatched to any gene: 5. The CDR3 is 15 residues long.

CDR3 in amino acids: CASSLDRRTGGTGELFF. The CDR3 DNA follows: TGCGCCAGCAGCTTGGATCGGAGGACAGGGGGAACCGGGGAGCTGTTTTTT. The rearrangement uses TRBV5-1 and TRBJ2-2; 10 bases line up with TRBD1. Germline-derived CDR1 and CDR2 are SGHRS and YFSETQ. This CDR3 contains 17 residues. V shed 0 bases and J 5 bases; nucleotides not matched to a gene: 7.

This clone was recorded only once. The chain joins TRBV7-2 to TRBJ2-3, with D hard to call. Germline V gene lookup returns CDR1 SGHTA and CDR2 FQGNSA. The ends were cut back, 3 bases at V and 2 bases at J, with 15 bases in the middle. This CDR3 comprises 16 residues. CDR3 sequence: CASSFYAWATTDTQYF. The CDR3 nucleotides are TGTGCCAGCAGCTTCTACGCGTGGGCGACCACAGATACGCAGTATTTT. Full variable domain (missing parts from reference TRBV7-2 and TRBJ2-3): GAGVSQSPSNKVTEKGKDVELRCDPISGHTALYWYRQSLGQGLEFLIYFQGNSAPDKSGLPSDRFSAERTGGSVSTLTIQRTQQEDSAVYLCASSFYAWATTDTQYFGPGTRLTVL.

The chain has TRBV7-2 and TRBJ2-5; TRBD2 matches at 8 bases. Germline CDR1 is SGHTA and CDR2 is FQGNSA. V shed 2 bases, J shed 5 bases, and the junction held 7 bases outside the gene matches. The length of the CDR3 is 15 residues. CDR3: CASSLRRGVLETQYF. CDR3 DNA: TGTGCCAGCAGCTTAAGGCGGGGGGTCTTGGAGACCCAGTACTTC.

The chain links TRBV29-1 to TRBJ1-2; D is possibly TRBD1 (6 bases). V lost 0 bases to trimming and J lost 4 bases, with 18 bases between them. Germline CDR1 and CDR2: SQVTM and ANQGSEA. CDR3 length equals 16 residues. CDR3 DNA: TGCAGCGTTGAAGATCTTAGGACAAGGGACACCTATGGCTACACCTTC. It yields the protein CSVEDLRTRDTYGYTF.

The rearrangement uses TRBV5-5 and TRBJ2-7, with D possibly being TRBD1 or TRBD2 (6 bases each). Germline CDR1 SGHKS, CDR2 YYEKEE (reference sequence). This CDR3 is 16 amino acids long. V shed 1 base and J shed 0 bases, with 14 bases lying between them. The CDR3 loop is CASSLRGQLTSYEQYV. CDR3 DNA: TGTGCCAGCAGCTTGCGGGGGCAGCTTACCTCCTACGAGCAGTACGTC.

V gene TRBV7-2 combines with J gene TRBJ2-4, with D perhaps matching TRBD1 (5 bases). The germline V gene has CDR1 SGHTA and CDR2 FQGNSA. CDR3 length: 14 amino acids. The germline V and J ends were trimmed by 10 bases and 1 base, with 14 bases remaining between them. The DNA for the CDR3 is TGTGCCACCACTGGGGCGTTGGCCAAAAACATTCAGTACTTC. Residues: CATTGALAKNIQYF.

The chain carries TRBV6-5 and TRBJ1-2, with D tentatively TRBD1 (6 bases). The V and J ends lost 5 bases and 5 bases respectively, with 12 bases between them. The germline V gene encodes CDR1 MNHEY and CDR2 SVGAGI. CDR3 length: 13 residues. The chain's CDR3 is CASSTGIMYGYTF. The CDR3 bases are TGTGCCAGCAGTACAGGGATTATGTATGGCTACACCTTC.

The CDR3 DNA is TGTGCCAGCAGCTTAACCAGCGGGGGGCCCTACAATGAGCAGTTCTTC. This translates into CASSLTSGGPYNEQFF. V and J are TRBV11-2 and TRBJ2-1; the match to TRBD2 covers 9 bases. Per germline, CDR1 SGHAT and CDR2 FQNNGV. The CDR3 has 16 amino acids. V lost 2 bases and J lost 2; bases outside the gene matches: 4.

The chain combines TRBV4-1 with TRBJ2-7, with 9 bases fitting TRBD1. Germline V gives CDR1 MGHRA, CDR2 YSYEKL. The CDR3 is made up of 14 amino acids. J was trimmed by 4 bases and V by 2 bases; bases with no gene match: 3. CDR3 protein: CASSQYRGPYEQYV. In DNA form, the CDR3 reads TGCGCCAGCAGCCAATACAGGGGGCCGTACGAGCAGTACGTC.

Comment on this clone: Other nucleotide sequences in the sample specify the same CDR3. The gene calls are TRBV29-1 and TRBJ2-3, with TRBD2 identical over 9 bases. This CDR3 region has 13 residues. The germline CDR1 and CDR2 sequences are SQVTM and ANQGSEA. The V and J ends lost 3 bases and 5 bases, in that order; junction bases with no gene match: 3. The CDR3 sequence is CSVEGSGGDTQYF. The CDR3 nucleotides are TGCAGCGTTGAGGGTAGCGGGGGAGATACGCAGTATTTT.

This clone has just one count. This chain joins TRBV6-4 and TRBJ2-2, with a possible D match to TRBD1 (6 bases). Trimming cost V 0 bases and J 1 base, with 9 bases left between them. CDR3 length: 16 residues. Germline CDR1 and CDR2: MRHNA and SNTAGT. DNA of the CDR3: TGTGCCAGCAGTGACTCCGGCAGGGGGAACACCGGGGAGCTGTTTTTT. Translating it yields CASSDSGRGNTGELFF.

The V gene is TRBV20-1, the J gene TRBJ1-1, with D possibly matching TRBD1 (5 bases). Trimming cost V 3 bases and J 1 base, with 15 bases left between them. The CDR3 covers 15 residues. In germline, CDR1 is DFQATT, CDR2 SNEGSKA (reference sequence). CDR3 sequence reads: CSASHRAGPNTEAFF. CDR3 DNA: TGCAGTGCTAGTCATCGGGCAGGGCCGAACACTGAAGCTTTCTTT.

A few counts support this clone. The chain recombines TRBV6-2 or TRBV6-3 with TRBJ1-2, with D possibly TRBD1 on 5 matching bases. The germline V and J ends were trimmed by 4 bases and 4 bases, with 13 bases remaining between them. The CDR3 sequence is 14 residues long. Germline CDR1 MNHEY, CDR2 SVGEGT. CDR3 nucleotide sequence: TGTGCCAGCAGTTCGTGGCGGGGCGGCTATGGCTACACCTTC. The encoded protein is CASSSWRGGYGYTF.